Presented here are 6 T cell receptor beta chains from one specimen sequenced in a study of control samples from healthy donors and cancer patients. TCRdb keeps only in-frame clones here, not all; method: immunoSEQ multiplex PCR. The repertoire holds 250,000 to 300,000 clones, with over 75% as singletons. The sample consisted of PBMCs. The receptors come from a woman aged 60-75 years with lung cancer.

This chain connects TRBV2 to TRBJ2-1; no definite D call. The V end was cut by 6 bases, the J end by 8 bases, with 8 bases between. The CDR3 spans 11 residues. From germline, CDR1 is SNHLY and CDR2 FYNNEI. CDR3 bases: TGTGCCAGCAGCCTTTATGATGAGCAGTTCTTC. Translating gives CASSLYDEQFF.

This clone has more than one count but fewer than ten. V usage is TRBV29-1 and J usage is TRBJ1-4, with D hard to call. Germline V gives CDR1 SQVTM, CDR2 ANQGSEA. This CDR3 comprises 13 residues. Deletions cut 4 bases from V and 4 bases from J, with 10 bases between. The DNA of the CDR3 is TGCAGCGTTGTCGGGTGGGATAATGAAAAACTGTTTTTT. It codes for CSVVGWDNEKLFF.

The rearrangement uses TRBV18 and TRBJ1-2, with D uncertain. V was pared by 2 bases and J by 0 bases, with 10 bases between. This CDR3 comprises 15 residues. The germline V gene encodes CDR1 KGHSH and CDR2 LQKENI. The chain's CDR3 is CASSPSTDPNYGYTF. CDR3 sequence (DNA): TGTGCCAGCTCACCATCGACGGACCCTAACTATGGCTACACCTTC.

Worth noting for this clone: One end of the junction is discordant with germline, which a read error may explain. Written as DNA, the CDR3 is TGTGCCAGCAGGGAAGGACTAGCGGGAAATGGTGAGCAGTTCTTC. Its protein product is CASREGLAGNGEQFF. The chain uses TRBV6-1 and TRBJ2-1, with TRBD2 matching 12 bases. The CDR3 contains 15 residues. Germline CDR1 is MNHNS and CDR2 is SASEGT.

The chain couples TRBV19 to TRBJ1-4; no clear D gene. V was trimmed by 7 bases and J by 3 bases, leaving 15 bases between them. The CDR3 sequence is 15 residues long. The V gene's germline CDR1 is LNHDA and CDR2 SQIVND (reference sequence). CDR3 nucleotides: TGTGCCAGTAAAAGGGTAGGGTCGGCTAATGAAAAACTGTTTTTT. Translation: CASKRVGSANEKLFF.

J is TRBJ2-1 and V is TRBV3-1 (or the pseudogene TRBV3-2); 15 nucleotides agree with TRBD2. The germline gives CDR1 LGHDT, CDR2 YNNKEL (reference sequence). With V trimmed by 0 bases and J by 0 bases, 6 bases remained unmatched. The CDR3 runs to 20 residues. The DNA for the CDR3 is TGTGCCAGCAGCCAAGATGAAGGACTAGCGGGGGGGAGCTCCTACAATGAGCAGTTCTTC. Amino acids: CASSQDEGLAGGSSYNEQFF.